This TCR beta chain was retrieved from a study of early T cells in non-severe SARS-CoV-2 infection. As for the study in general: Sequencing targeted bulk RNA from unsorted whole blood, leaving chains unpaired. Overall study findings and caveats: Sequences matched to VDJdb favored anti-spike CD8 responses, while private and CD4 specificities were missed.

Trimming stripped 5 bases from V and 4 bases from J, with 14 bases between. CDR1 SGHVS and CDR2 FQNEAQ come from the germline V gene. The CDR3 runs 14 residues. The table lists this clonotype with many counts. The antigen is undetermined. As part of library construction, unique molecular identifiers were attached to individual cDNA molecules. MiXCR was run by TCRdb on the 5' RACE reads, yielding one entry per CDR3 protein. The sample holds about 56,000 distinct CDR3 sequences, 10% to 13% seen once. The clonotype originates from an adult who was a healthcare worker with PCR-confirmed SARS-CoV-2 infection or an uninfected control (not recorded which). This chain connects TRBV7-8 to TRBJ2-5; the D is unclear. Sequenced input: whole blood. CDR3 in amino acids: CASSDRHGRETQYF. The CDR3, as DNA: TGTGCCAGCAGCGACCGACATGGTCGAGAGACCCAGTACTTC.